This TCR beta chain appears in the sequencing data of a study of blood T cell repertoires in COVID-19. Overall study context: PBMCs, B-cell-depleted T cells, or T cells provided the cDNA or gDNA that made up the material.

The CDR3 covers 16 residues. Germline lookup yields CDR1 MDHEN and CDR2 SYDVKM. Trimming removed 6 bases from V and 2 bases from J; junction bases left unmatched: 13. Original processing methods: Reference gene primer amplification in the assay estimated nucleated cell counts. Data came from immunoSEQ multiplex PCR; TCRdb stores just in-frame clones and leaves some out. The DNA was the basis for D and trimming; V, J and clone size are from that table. The table shows some 220,000 clones, with around four fifths occurring only once. The material sequenced was peripheral blood. The rearrangement links TRBV28 to TRBJ2-7; 7 bases line up with TRBD1. The sequence came from a man aged 45-65 years with acute or convalescent COVID-19. The CDR3 protein is CASRWAPGTATYEQYF. CDR3 bases: TGTGCCAGCAGGTGGGCTCCCGGGACAGCAACCTACGAGCAGTACTTC.